This T cell receptor (beta chain) was found in a study of vaccination and CD4 T cells after COVID-19. Findings and limits, study-wide: Although the median of SARS-CoV-2-reactive clonotypes rose from roughly 21 to 40, the change was not significant.

Sample treatment: roughly 10-day PBMC culture with coronavirus spike peptide pools or control peptides (ViraFEST assay). Cultured CD4+ T-cell DNA underwent Oncomine TCR Beta short-read sequencing. Each CDR3 protein is one row after TCRdb ran MiXCR on the PCR reads. The sample includes thousands of distinct CDR3 sequences, 64% of them seen just once. CDR1 is DFQATT, CDR2 SNEGSKA, per germline (reference sequence). Trimming left V 3 bases short and J 2 bases short, with 8 bases between. The CDR3 has 13 amino acids. On this clonotype itself: Its specificity is not known.

This receptor was taken from a human donor who had recovered from COVID-19. This chain links TRBV20-1 with TRBJ1-5, with D possibly matching TRBD1 (6 bases). Sequencing was performed on CD4+ T cells from blood, cultured in vitro. The CDR3 DNA reads TGCAGTGCTAGGGAGGGGGGCAATCAGCCCCAGCATTTT. Translating it yields CSAREGGNQPQHF.